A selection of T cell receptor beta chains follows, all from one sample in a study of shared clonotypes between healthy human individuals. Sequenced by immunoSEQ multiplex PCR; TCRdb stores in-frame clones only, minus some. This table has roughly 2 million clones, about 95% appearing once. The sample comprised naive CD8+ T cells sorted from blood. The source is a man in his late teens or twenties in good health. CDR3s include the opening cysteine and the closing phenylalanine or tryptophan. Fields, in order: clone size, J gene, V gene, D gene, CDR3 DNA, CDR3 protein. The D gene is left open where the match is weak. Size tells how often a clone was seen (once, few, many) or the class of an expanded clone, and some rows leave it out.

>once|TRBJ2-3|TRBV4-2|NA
TGTGCCAGCAGCCAAGGGGGCGGGACCCAAACAGATACGCAGTATTTT
CASSQGGGTQTDTQYF
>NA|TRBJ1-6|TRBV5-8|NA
TGTGCCAGCAGCGATGGGACGGCCGTTCTGATTTCACCCCTCCACTTT
CASSDGTAVLISPLHF
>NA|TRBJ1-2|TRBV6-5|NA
TGTGCCAGCAGTTACTTCCGGGGGCTCACTAACTATGGCTACACCTTC
CASSYFRGLTNYGYTF
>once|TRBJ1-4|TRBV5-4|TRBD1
TGTGCCAGCAGCGGGACAGGGAGGGAAAAACTGTTTTTT
CASSGTGREKLFF
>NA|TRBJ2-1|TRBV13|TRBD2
TGTGCCAGCAGCTTAGTCGGTAGCGGGGGGGTCGAGCAGTTCTTC
CASSLVGSGGVEQFF
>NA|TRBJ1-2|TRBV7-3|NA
TGTGCCAGCAGCTTAAATCGGGGGGCGCCTGGCTACACCTTC
CASSLNRGAPGYTF
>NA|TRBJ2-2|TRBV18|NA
TGTGCCAGCTCACCGGACAGCACCGGGGAGCTGTTTTTT
CASSPDSTGELFF
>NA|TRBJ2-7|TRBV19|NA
TGTGCCAGTAGTATGGAGGACACGTACGAGCAGTACTTC
CASSMEDTYEQYF
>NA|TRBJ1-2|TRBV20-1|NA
TGCAGTGCTAGAGATGAGGATGGCTACACCTTC
CSARDEDGYTF
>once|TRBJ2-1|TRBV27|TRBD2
TGTGCCAGCAGTTTATTGGGGCTAGCGGGGGGCAATGAGCAGTTCTTC
CASSLLGLAGGNEQFF
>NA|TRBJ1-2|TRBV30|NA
TGTGCCTGGAGCGTTCCCCAGGGGAGTGGCTACACCTTC
CAWSVPQGSGYTF
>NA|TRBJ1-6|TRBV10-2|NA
TGCGCCAGCGCCTTGGGAGATTCACCCCTCCACTTT
CASALGDSPLHF
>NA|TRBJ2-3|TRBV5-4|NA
TGTGCCAGCAGCTTGTGGTTAGCAGATACGCAGTATTTT
CASSLWLADTQYF
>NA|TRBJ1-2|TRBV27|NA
TGTGCCAGCAGTTTATCCGGGGACTACGGCTACACCTTC
CASSLSGDYGYTF
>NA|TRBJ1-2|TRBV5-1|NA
TGCGCCAGCAGGTACGCGGGGAGGGGAGCCGGCGACGGCTACACCTTC
CASRYAGRGAGDGYTF
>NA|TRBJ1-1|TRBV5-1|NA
TGCGCCAGCAGCCTGCGGGGCACTGAAGCTTTCTTT
CASSLRGTEAFF
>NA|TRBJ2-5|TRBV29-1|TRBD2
TGCAGCGTTGACGGGCTAGCGGGAACTTACCAAGAGACCCAGTACTTC
CSVDGLAGTYQETQYF
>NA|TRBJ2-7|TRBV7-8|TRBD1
TGTGCCAGCAGCTTAGGGACAGGGGGTGCCCCCTACGAGCAGTACTTC
CASSLGTGGAPYEQYF
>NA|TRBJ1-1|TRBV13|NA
TGTGCCAGCAGCATACCGGGAAAAGGGGACACTGAAGCTTTCTTT
CASSIPGKGDTEAFF
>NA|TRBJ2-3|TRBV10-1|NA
TGCGCCAGCAGTGATCGGGGGTTCAGCACAGATACGCAGTATTTT
CASSDRGFSTDTQYF
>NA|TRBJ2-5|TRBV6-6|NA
TGTGCCAGCAGTCAAAATATGGGAGAGACCCAGTACTTC
CASSQNMGETQYF
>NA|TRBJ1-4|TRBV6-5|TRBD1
TGTGCCAGCAGTTACTCAACAGGGGAGGGCCGTGAAAAACTGTTTTTT
CASSYSTGEGREKLFF
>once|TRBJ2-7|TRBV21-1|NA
TGTGCCAGCCCTGCGGGAGGTCGCGCCTACGAGCAGTACTTC
CASPAGGRAYEQYF
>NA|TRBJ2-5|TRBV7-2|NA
TGTGCCAGCAGCACACCTACGCCGAGGCAGCCACAAGAGACCCAGTACTTC
CASSTPTPRQPQETQYF
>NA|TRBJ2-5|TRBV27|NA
TGTGCCAGCGGGGACTTCTGGACCCAGTACTTC
CASGDFWTQYF
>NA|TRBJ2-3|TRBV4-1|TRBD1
TGCGCCAGCAGCCCCCGACAGGGCGGCGCAGATACGCAGTATTTT
CASSPRQGGADTQYF
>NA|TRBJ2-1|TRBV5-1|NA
TGCGCCAGCAGCTTCGACAATGAGCAGTTCTTC
CASSFDNEQFF
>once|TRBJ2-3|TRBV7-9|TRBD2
TGTGCCAGCAGCTTAGTTGGGCTAGCGGGAGGCACAGATACGCAGTATTTT
CASSLVGLAGGTDTQYF
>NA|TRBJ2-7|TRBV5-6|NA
TGTGCCAGCAGCTTGGTCGGGGACTCCATTTACGAGCAGTACTTC
CASSLVGDSIYEQYF
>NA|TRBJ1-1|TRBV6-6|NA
TGTGCCAGCAGGCACCACAGGCTTGCTATGAACACTGAAGCTTTCTTT
CASRHHRLAMNTEAFF
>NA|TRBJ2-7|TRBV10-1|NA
TGCGCCAGCAGTGAATTTAGGGACTCCCCAGGGTACGAGCAGTACTTC
CASSEFRDSPGYEQYF
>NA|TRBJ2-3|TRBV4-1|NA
TGCGCCAGCAGCCGTGGTGATACGCAGTATTTT
CASSRGDTQYF
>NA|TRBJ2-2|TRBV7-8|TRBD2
TGTGCCAGCAGCTCCGTCGCGGGAGGGTACCCCGAGGAGCTGTTTTTT
CASSSVAGGYPEELFF
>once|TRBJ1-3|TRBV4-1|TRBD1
TGCGCCAGCAGCCAAGTCCCGGACAGGGCAGGAAACACCATATATTTT
CASSQVPDRAGNTIYF
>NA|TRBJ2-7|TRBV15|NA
TGTGCCACCAGCAGAGAAATAGGGCGCCATCAAACCTACGAGCAGTACTTC
CATSREIGRHQTYEQYF
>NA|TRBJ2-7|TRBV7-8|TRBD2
TGTGCCAGCAGCACCGGACTAGCGGGAGGACTATGGGACGAGCAGTACTTC
CASSTGLAGGLWDEQYF
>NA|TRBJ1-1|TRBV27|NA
TGTGCCAGCAGTTTGAGTGAAAGTCCTAACACTGAAGCTTTCTTT
CASSLSESPNTEAFF
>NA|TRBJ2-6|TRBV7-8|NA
TGTGCCAGCAGCTTAGGTGCTGGGGCCAACGTCCTGACTTTC
CASSLGAGANVLTF
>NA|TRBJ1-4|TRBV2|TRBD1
TGTGCCACCGCCGGGACAGGGGATGAAAAACTGTTTTTT
CATAGTGDEKLFF
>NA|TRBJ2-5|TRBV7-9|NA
TGTGCCAGCAGCTTAGAAGTCGAAGAGACCCAGTACTTC
CASSLEVEETQYF